This record looks at one TCR beta chain sequence and its context. This table comes from immunoSEQ multiplex PCR, and its TCRdb copy is limited to in-frame clones, with some not included. The sample lists tens of thousands of clones; around 86% were seen once. This sample is drawn from a study of control samples from healthy donors and cancer patients. Trimming stripped 3 bases from V and 0 bases from J, with 8 bases between. Germline loops: CDR1 MNHNS, CDR2 SASEGT. The CDR3 sequence is 15 residues long. Sequencing used PBMCs. The TCR originated in a man aged 55 to 70 with colorectal cancer. The chain employs TRBV6-1 and TRBJ1-4, with D uncertain. The CDR3 sequence: CASSDRYPTNEKLFF. The CDR3 DNA follows: TGTGCCAGCAGTGACCGGTACCCAACTAATGAAAAACTGTTTTTT.